This TCR beta chain was observed in a study of regulatory T cells in long-lasting Graves disease. The CDR3 runs 16 residues. Per the germline V gene, CDR1 is SEHNR and CDR2 is FQNEAQ (reference sequence). The V and J ends lost 5 bases and 2 bases respectively, with 19 bases between them. With iRepertoire HTBI primers and Arm-PCR of CDR3 regions, TCR beta libraries were built. In the source study's methods: Analysis of the samples identified 50 to 75 TRBV and roughly 15 TRBJ segments. TCRdb reprocessed the multiplex PCR reads via MiXCR and lists one record per CDR3 protein. The V and J calls come from TCRdb's annotation, not from the publication. The data contain roughly 300,000 distinct CDR3 sequences, more than 20% of them singletons. Sample time point: persistent/refractory GD, antithyroid drugs over 5 years with positive TRAb. Construction of the TCR library relied on RNA isolated from PBMCs.

The specimen was peripheral blood mononuclear cells (PBMCs), collected when the disease was refractory, from a patient treated with antithyroid drugs. This TCR derives from a female donor with Graves disease. The rearrangement links TRBV7-9 to TRBJ2-7; either TRBD1 or TRBD2 may supply D (5 bases each). The CDR3 region has the DNA TGTGCCAGCAGCGACCGATGGGGACCGCGAACCTACGAGCAGTACTTC. Protein sequence: CASSDRWGPRTYEQYF.